Listed below are T cell receptor beta chains from one sample, sequenced in a study of CD8 T cells in ankylosing spondylitis. TCRdb re-derived calls from the 5' RACE reads in MiXCR, one entry per CDR3 protein. The data hold 250,000 to 400,000 distinct CDR3 sequences, with roughly 10% observed a single time. The specimen was blood, either unsorted or a sorted T cell fraction (not recorded which). All receptors come from a female donor with ankylosing spondylitis or in good health (not recorded which). CDR3s include the opening cysteine and the closing phenylalanine or tryptophan.

v_call: TRBV20-1; cdr3_aa: CSASRQGRHEQYF
v_call: TRBV20-1; cdr3_aa: CRAGTSLTDTQYF
v_call: TRBV28; cdr3_aa: CASFGAGVSTDTQYF
v_call: TRBV30; cdr3_aa: CAWSVRHRGDTEAFF
v_call: TRBV5-1; cdr3_aa: CASSLQDSSGGYTF
v_call: TRBV3-1; cdr3_aa: CASCQDSVKSYEQYF
v_call: TRBV20-1; cdr3_aa: CSLPGPTWGEQYF
v_call: TRBV11-2; cdr3_aa: CASSTGTQVSYNEQFF
v_call: TRBV10-3; cdr3_aa: CAISDGGGTLYDGYTF
v_call: TRBV20-1; cdr3_aa: CSASNSETSGGGYETQYF
v_call: TRBV20-1; cdr3_aa: CSARDGAPGTDTQYF
v_call: TRBV11-2; cdr3_aa: CASSLGPGLATDTQYF
v_call: TRBV12-3/TRBV12-4; cdr3_aa: CASSLQASGYGYTF
v_call: TRBV6-1; cdr3_aa: CASSEQGASGQPQHF
v_call: TRBV10-3; cdr3_aa: CAISLGTRNSPLHF
v_call: TRBV5-1; cdr3_aa: CASSLDAARTGELFF
v_call: TRBV25-1; cdr3_aa: CASSESGVEVEQFF
v_call: TRBV4-2; cdr3_aa: CASSQGVFGGPSTDTQYF
v_call: TRBV12-3/TRBV12-4; cdr3_aa: CASSLAPGLSYNEQFF
v_call: TRBV6-2/TRBV6-3; cdr3_aa: CASSPLGQGALKDTEAFF
v_call: TRBV28; cdr3_aa: CACSLGLQETQYF
v_call: TRBV7-9; cdr3_aa: CASSLAYGNTEAFF
v_call: TRBV6-2/TRBV6-3; cdr3_aa: CASSYVRGSSEAFF
v_call: TRBV5-1; cdr3_aa: CASSTDHHPNTGELFF
v_call: TRBV18; cdr3_aa: CASSPLSALQETQYF
v_call: TRBV5-1; cdr3_aa: CASSLAASNYEQYF
v_call: TRBV5-5; cdr3_aa: CASSLAGTGNTGELFF
v_call: TRBV28; cdr3_aa: CASSSRVGVRETQYF
v_call: TRBV9; cdr3_aa: CASSRDWGSTDTQYF
v_call: TRBV7-2; cdr3_aa: CASSLLDGIGRTYEQYF
v_call: TRBV7-8; cdr3_aa: CASSGGDSILALHF
v_call: TRBV7-9; cdr3_aa: CASSFGGQPNSPLHF
v_call: TRBV7-3; cdr3_aa: CASSLSSFSGNTIYF
v_call: TRBV20-1; cdr3_aa: CSARDGDRNTGELFF
v_call: TRBV7-2; cdr3_aa: CASSRRGYNTEAFF
v_call: TRBV7-9; cdr3_aa: CASSLLATYGEETQYF
v_call: TRBV5-6; cdr3_aa: CASSQDSQTEQFF
v_call: TRBV20-1; cdr3_aa: CSARPVADTQYF
v_call: TRBV5-1; cdr3_aa: CASSWRLAEPTDTQYF
v_call: TRBV20-1; cdr3_aa: CSAGLGQGYNEQFF
v_call: TRBV7-7; cdr3_aa: CATGGRNTGELFF
v_call: TRBV15; cdr3_aa: CATSRGRVSGELFF
v_call: TRBV5-1; cdr3_aa: CASSSGGAGNEQLF
v_call: TRBV7-8; cdr3_aa: CASSLAAGGWSGYTF
v_call: TRBV5-1; cdr3_aa: CASKVYGTAPHEQYF
v_call: TRBV28; cdr3_aa: CASRPMGGRGYTF
v_call: TRBV5-1; cdr3_aa: CASSRDTSTDTQYF
v_call: TRBV7-2; cdr3_aa: CASSSDSGRASQYF
v_call: TRBV6-1; cdr3_aa: CASTSGGPYEQYF
v_call: TRBV7-2; cdr3_aa: CASSFRQGAYEQYF
v_call: TRBV4-1; cdr3_aa: CASSQTWETGANVLTF
v_call: TRBV6-1; cdr3_aa: CASSAQGARGNEQFF
v_call: TRBV20-1; cdr3_aa: CSASQGARGYTF
v_call: TRBV20-1; cdr3_aa: CSARAQDRGGTEAFF